This T cell receptor (beta chain) emerged from a study of tumor and adjacent non-tumor tissue in lung cancer. Across the whole study: Patients comprised 12 adenocarcinoma, 2 squamous cell carcinoma and 1 small cell lung cancer. Study conclusions and caveats: Higher tumor TCR diversity was associated with shorter survival. Tumor tissue had significantly higher TCR diversity than normal lung. Normal lung showed higher cumulative top 100 clone frequency than tumor.

Three rounds of nested PCR, following a modified ARM-PCR protocol, produced the TCRbeta library. TCRdb fed the multiplex PCR reads into MiXCR, producing one record per CDR3 protein. The sample carries about 110,000 distinct CDR3 sequences, about 61% recorded once. In the case of this clonotype: Its antigen is unidentified. Sequence at one end of the junction differs from germline and may be a read error.

CDR3 length equals 12 residues. Germline V gene lookup returns CDR1 MNHEY and CDR2 SVGEGT. No cell sorting was done before RNA was extracted from the tissue. More than 3 cm separated this lung sample from the edge of the tumor. This rearrangement joins TRBV6-2 or TRBV6-3 to TRBJ1-5; D is uncertain. The sequencing sample was made of distant non-tumor lung tissue. The source is a man in his sixties with non-small cell lung cancer. This CDR3 is CACSYSNQPQHF. CDR3 DNA sequence: TGTGCCTGCAGTTATAGCAACCAGCCCCAGCATTTT.